This TCR beta chain was observed in a study of T cell responses to AZD1222 COVID-19 vaccine (dated by TCRdb to the early 2020s). For the study in its entirety: TCR sequencing covered roughly 230 trial participants: approximately 200 given two doses of AZD1222 and some 25 given two doses of MenACWY control vaccine. Trial participants were enrolled into age subgroups of 18-55, 56-69 and 70-plus years, which contained approximately 150, 28 and 58 TCR-sequenced participants, respectively.

General findings and caveats noted by the study authors: Reportedly, close to half of the unique spike-specific TCRs recognized epitopes lying outside the regions that are mutated in the B.1.351 and B.1.1.7 variants. Participants were mostly white British and included more females than males, and it was suggested by the authors that clonal diversity may have been underestimated. No day 14 peak-response samples were available, so repertoires were characterized only after the peak T cell response. Vaccine-associated CD4 TCRs spanned the whole spike protein, with dominant responses in regions 160-218 and 743-854. Only six AZD1222 recipients were SARS-CoV-2 seropositive at baseline, limiting conclusions about previously exposed vaccinees. The 56-69-year group was small, and its depth increase did not reach significance, likely because of low power. A significant rise in spike-specific TCR breadth and depth was observed after two AZD1222 doses relative to day 0 and relative to MenACWY recipients.

A note on this clone: What antigen it recognizes has not been identified. No much larger clone exists at a distance of one base, and base qualities are not known.

The CDR3 regions of human TCRbeta chains were analyzed by immunosequencing. In the original analysis: Repertoire TCRs were matched against a reference library of SARS-CoV-2-specific TCRs generated with the MIRA antigen-specificity platform. Breadth was defined as the fraction of unique TCRs that were SARS-CoV-2-associated, and depth was defined as the fraction of total T cells that were SARS-CoV-2-associated. Each spike-specific TCR was assigned to its reactive spike region and to a CD4 or CD8 class using the MIRA data. Log10-transformed breadth and depth values were compared by one-way ANOVA with Sidak's multiple comparisons tests. Imported from immuneACCESS, the table was reduced by TCRdb to in-frame sequences with V and J called. These copies leave out some clones; in studies compared against another copy, an unresolved V gene accounts for under half, and the cause of the remainder is not known. V, J and clone size reflect that table, while D and trimming were determined from the DNA. The sample profile shows around 220,000 clones; about 95% of them were found once. The ten largest clones add up to over 1.5% of the sample.

According to the study, the label for this sample's time point signals: about 28 days (+/-7) after the second vaccine dose. According to the study, the label for this sample's treatment or condition signals: meningococcal conjugate vaccine given as trial control. Samples from vaccinated people were obtained from the UK trials COV001 and COV002, which included a single-blind randomized controlled phase 2/3 trial of AZD1222 (ChAdOx1 nCoV-19) in healthy adults. For TCRbeta chain sequencing, PBMC samples were collected from trial participants at day 0 and at day 28 after the second dose. CDR1 and CDR2 were assigned from the germline V gene (reference sequence) as MNHEY and SMNVEV. Trimming takes 5 bases from V and 0 bases from J, and the germline ends sit 7 bases apart. Inclusive of the bounding cysteine and phenylalanine, the CDR3 is 13 residues long. CDR3 DNA only is kept here, 39 bases in frame from base 1.

The TCR originated in an adult who received the MenACWY meningococcal vaccine as a control. This specimen consisted of peripheral blood, obtained 28 days after the second dose of the MenACWY control vaccine. Rearrangement joined TRBV27 to TRBJ1-2; TRBD1 is possibly the D segment (5 matching bases). The nucleotide sequence reads as follows: TGTGCCAGCAGTCCGGGGGCTAACTATGGCTACACCTTC. Its protein is CASSPGANYGYTF.